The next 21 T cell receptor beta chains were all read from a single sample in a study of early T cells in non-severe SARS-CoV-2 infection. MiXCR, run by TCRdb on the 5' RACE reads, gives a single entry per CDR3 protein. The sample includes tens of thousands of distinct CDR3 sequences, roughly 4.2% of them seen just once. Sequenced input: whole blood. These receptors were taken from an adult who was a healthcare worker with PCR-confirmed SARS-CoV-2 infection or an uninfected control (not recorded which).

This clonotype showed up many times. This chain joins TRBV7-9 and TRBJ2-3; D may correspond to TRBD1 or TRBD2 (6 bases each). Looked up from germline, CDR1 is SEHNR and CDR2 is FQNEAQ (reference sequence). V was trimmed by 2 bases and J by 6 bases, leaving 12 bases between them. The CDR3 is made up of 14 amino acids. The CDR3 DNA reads TGTGCCAGCAGCTTACGGGGGCGCGTGGATACGCAGTATTTT. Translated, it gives CASSLRGRVDTQYF.

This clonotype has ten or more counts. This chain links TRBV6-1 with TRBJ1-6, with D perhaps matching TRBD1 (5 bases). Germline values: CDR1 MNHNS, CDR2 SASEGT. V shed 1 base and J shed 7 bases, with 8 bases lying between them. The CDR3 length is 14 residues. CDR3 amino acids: CASSEDRFNSPLHF. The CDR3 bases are TGTGCCAGCAGTGAAGACAGGTTCAATTCACCCCTCCACTTT.

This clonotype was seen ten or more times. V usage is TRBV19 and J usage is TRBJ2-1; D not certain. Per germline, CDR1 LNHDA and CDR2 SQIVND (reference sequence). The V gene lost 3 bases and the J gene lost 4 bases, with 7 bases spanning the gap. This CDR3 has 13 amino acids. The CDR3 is CASSISFYNEQFF. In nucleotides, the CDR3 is TGTGCCAGTAGTATTAGCTTTTACAATGAGCAGTTCTTC.

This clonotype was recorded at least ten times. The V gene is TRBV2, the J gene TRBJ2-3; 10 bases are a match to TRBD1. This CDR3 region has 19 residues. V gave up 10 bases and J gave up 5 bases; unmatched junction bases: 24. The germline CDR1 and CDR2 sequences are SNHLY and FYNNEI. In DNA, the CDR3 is TGTGCCAACCTGAGGGGGAGAAGCCGGGACAGGGGTTCGATAGATACGCAGTATTTT. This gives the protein CANLRGRSRDRGSIDTQYF.

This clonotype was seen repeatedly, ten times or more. The CDR3 protein is CASSALAGGPDTQYF. The DNA for the CDR3 is TGTGCCAGCAGCGCGTTAGCGGGGGGGCCGGATACGCAGTATTTT. The chain links TRBV7-9 to TRBJ2-3; 11 positions agree with TRBD2. CDR1 and CDR2 from the germline V gene are SEHNR and FQNEAQ (reference sequence). This CDR3 has 15 amino acids. The junction had 7 bases not matched to a gene; V was cut back by 5 bases and J by 6 bases.

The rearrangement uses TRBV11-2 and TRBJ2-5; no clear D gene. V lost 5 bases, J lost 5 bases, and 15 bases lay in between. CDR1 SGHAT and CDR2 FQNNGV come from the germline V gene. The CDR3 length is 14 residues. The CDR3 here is CASSPRRARETQYF. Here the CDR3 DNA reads TGTGCCAGCAGCCCCCGCCGGGCCCGGGAGACCCAGTACTTC. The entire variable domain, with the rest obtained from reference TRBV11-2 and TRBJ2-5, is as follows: EAGVAQSPRYKIIEKRQSVAFWCNPISGHATLYWYQQILGQGPKLLIQFQNNGVVDDSQLPKDRFSAERLKGVDSTLKIQPAKLEDSAVYLCASSPRRARETQYFGPGTRLLVL.

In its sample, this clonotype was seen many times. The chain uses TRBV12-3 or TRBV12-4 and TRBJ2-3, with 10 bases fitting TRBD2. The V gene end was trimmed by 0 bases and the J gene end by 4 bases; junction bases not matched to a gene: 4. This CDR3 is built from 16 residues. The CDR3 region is CASSLAGSGRADTQYF. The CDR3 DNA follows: TGTGCCAGCAGTTTAGCGGGAAGCGGGAGGGCAGATACGCAGTATTTT.

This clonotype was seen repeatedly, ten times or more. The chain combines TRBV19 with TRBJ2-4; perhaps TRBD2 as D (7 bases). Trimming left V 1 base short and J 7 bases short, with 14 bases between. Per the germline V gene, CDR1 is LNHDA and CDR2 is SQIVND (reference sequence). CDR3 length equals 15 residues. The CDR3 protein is CASSIGGGARNIQYF. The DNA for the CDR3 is TGTGCCAGTAGTATAGGAGGGGGGGCTCGGAACATTCAGTACTTC.

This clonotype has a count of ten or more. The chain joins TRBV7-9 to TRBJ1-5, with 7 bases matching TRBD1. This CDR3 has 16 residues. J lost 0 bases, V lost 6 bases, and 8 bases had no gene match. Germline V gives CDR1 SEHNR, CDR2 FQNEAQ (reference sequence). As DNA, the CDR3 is TGTGCCAGCAGTCATGGGACAGTTGGTAGCAATCAGCCCCAGCATTTT. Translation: CASSHGTVGSNQPQHF.

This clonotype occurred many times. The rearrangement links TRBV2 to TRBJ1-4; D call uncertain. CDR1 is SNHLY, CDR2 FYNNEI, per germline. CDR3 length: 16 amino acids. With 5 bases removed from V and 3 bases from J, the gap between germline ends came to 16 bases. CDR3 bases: TGTGCCAGCAGTACCCGACCGGCAGCCCCTAATGAAAAACTGTTTTTT. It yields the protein CASSTRPAAPNEKLFF.

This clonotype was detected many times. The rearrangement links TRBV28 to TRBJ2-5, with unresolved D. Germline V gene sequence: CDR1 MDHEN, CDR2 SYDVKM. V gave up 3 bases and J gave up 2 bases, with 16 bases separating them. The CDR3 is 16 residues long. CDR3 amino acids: CASSLGLATPQETQYF. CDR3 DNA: TGTGCCAGCAGTTTGGGGTTGGCCACCCCACAAGAGACCCAGTACTTC.

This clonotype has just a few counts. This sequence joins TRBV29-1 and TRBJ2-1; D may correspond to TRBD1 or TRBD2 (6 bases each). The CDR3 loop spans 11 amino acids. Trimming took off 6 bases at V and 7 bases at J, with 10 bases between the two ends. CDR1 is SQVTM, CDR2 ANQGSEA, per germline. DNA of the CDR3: TGCAGCGTCCGGGGGCCTAATGAGCAGTTCTTC. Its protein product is CSVRGPNEQFF.

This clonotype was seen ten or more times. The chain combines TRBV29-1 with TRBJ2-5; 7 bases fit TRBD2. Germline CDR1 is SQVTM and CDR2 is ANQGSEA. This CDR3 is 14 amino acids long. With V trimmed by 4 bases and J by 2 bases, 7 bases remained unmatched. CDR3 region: CSVVLAARQETQYF. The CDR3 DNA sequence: TGCAGCGTTGTCCTAGCGGCGAGGCAAGAGACCCAGTACTTC.

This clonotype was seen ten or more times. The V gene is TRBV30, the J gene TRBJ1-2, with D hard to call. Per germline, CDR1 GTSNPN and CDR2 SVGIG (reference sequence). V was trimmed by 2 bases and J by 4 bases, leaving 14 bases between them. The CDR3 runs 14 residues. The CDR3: CAWSQGPGRYGYTF. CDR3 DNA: TGTGCCTGGAGTCAAGGTCCCGGGCGCTATGGCTACACCTTC.

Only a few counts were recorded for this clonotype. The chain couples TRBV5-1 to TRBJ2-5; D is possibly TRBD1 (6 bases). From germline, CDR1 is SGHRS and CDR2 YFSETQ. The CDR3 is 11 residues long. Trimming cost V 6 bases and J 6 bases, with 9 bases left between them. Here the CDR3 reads CASKGVKTQYF. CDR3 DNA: TGCGCCAGCAAGGGGGTAAAGACCCAGTACTTC.

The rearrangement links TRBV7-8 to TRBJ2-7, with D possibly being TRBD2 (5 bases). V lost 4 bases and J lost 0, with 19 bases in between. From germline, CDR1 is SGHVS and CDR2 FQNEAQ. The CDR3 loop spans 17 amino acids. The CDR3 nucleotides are TGTGCCAGCAGCTCACCGGGAACAGCCCGGAGCTCCTACGAGCAGTACTTC. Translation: CASSSPGTARSSYEQYF.

CDR3 in amino acids: CASSLWGRNEQFF. In DNA, the CDR3 is TGTGCCAGCAGCCTGTGGGGGCGGAATGAGCAGTTCTTC. The chain joins TRBV14 to TRBJ2-1; the D gene is possibly TRBD1 (6 bases). Trimming stripped 4 bases from V and 7 bases from J, with 11 bases between. From germline, CDR1 is SGHDN and CDR2 FVKESK. The CDR3 runs 13 residues.

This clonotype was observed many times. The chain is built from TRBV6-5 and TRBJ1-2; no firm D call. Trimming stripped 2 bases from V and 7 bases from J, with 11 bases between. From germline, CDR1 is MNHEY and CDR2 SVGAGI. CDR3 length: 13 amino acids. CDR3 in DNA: TGTGCCAGCAGTTACGGGAGGAACGGTGGCTACACCTTC. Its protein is CASSYGRNGGYTF.

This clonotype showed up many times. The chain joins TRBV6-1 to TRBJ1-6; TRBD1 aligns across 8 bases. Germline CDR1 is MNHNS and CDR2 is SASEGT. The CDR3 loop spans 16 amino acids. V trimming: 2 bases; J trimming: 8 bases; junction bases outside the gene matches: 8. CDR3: CASSEPGQGTYSPLHF. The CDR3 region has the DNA TGTGCCAGCAGTGAACCTGGACAGGGAACCTATTCACCCCTCCACTTT.

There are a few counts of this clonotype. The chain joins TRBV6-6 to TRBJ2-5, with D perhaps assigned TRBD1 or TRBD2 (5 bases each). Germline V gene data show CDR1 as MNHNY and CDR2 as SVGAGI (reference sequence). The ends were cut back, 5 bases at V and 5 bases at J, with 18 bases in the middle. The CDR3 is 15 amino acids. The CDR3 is CASSGEMGDGETQYF. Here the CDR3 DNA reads TGTGCCAGCAGTGGGGAGATGGGGGATGGGGAGACCCAGTACTTC.

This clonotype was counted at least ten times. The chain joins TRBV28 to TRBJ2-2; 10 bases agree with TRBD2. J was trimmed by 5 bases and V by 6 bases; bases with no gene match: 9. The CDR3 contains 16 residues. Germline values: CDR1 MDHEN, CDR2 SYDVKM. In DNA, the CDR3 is TGTGCCAGCAGCTCTTCGGGACTAGCGCTTACCGGGGAGCTGTTTTTT. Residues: CASSSSGLALTGELFF.